This T cell receptor (beta chain) appears in the sequencing data of a study of early T cells in non-severe SARS-CoV-2 infection (dated by TCRdb to the early 2020s). Looking at the study overall: Because TCR sequencing relied on bulk RNA taken from unsorted whole blood, pairing of alpha and beta chains was not possible.

The study was a case-control design nested within a healthcare worker cohort in London, UK, with weekly nasopharyngeal swab PCR tests and blood sampling. Healthcare workers were enrolled in the week of the UK lockdown, from 23 to 31 March 2020, and were followed every week for up to roughly 16 weeks. In regard to this clonotype: Its antigen remains unidentified. No qualities accompany the bases; no much larger clone lies one base away.

From cysteine to phenylalanine, the CDR3 is 16 amino acids long. The kept DNA is CDR3 alone, 48 bases in frame from the first base. The junction shows trimming of 7 bases on V and 4 bases on J, and the gene matches do not reach 8 bases of it. The protocol used for the library was 5' RACE. Sequencing was performed on a NextSeq 500. To correct for sequencing error and PCR bias, the TCR library protocol tagged individual cDNA molecules with unique molecular identifiers. Sequencing covered both TCR alpha and beta chains, and within each sample the abundances of alpha and beta sequences were tightly co-correlated. As for the original processing: Decombinator V4 was used to perform V gene, J gene and CDR3 annotation of TCR sequences. TCRs were defined as expanded if a significant change between any two time points was detected under a Poisson model with p below 0.0001. Abundances of TCRs were expressed as counts per million after normalisation to the total number of TCRs sequenced in each sample. MAIT TCRs were defined by TRAV1-2 paired with TRAJ12, TRAJ20 or TRAJ33, and iNKT TCRs by TRAV10 paired with TRAJ18. VDJdb, accessed 1 November 2021, was searched for CMV, EBV and SARS-CoV-2 annotated TCRs, excluding TCRs annotated for multiple antigens. Using fastp trimming at Q25 and MiXCR clonotype assembly, TCRdb reanalyzed the public sequencing data and kept in-frame beta chains. Every distinct CDR3 protein forms one entry, paired with its most common genes and DNA. The V and J calls here are based on TCRdb, not the publication. The sample table records some 36,000 distinct CDR3 sequences; under 8% of these occur just once. Of the sample, 5% to 6.5% is held by the ten largest clones.

Summary of the overall study and its limitations: VDJdb matching was skewed toward anti-spike CD8 responses, so virus-specific expansions were likely underestimated and private and CD4 specificities were missed.

This clonotype originated in an adult who was a healthcare worker with PCR-confirmed SARS-CoV-2 infection or an uninfected control (not recorded which). Sequences were obtained from whole blood. The chain employs TRBV12-3 or TRBV12-4 and TRBJ2-1; TRBD2 lines up with 12 middle nucleotides. CDR3 protein: CASTQRTSGTYNEQFF. The nucleotide sequence reads TGTGCCAGCACCCAACGGACTAGCGGGACATACAATGAGCAGTTCTTC.